Below are 22 T cell receptor beta chains sequenced from a single sample in a study of shared clonotypes between healthy human individuals. Assay: immunoSEQ multiplex PCR; the TCRdb copy retains only in-frame clones and omits some. This sample yields about 460,000 clones, of which around 77% are seen a single time; 12% belongs to the top ten. Specimen: PBMCs. All receptors derive from a woman between 35 and 50 years old in good health. Some clones in this sample may be carry-over from other donors' samples.

The rearrangement links TRBV27 to TRBJ2-2; 7 bases line up with TRBD1. J gave up 4 bases and V 3 bases, and 5 bases lay outside the gene matches. Germline CDR1 reads MNHEY; CDR2 reads SMNVEV (reference sequence). The CDR3 covers 15 residues. CDR3 coding DNA: TGTGCCAGCAGTTTGGACAGGACGACCACCGGGGAGCTGTTTTTT. Its protein product is CASSLDRTTTGELFF.

The J gene is TRBJ2-1, the V gene TRBV7-9; perhaps TRBD2 as D (5 bases). V was trimmed by 3 bases and J by 0 bases, leaving 6 bases between them. The CDR3 covers 14 residues. Germline CDR1 SEHNR, CDR2 FQNEAQ (reference sequence). CDR3 nucleotides: TGTGCCAGCAGCTTCGCGGGCTCCTACAATGAGCAGTTCTTC. Its translation is CASSFAGSYNEQFF.

Concerning this clone: Within the sample, other DNA sequences also encode this same CDR3. V is TRBV9 and J is TRBJ2-6; perhaps TRBD1 as D (5 bases). The CDR3 has 15 residues. In germline, CDR1 is SGDLS, CDR2 YYNGEE. With 4 bases removed from V and 1 base from J, the gap between germline ends came to 9 bases. The CDR3 region has the DNA TGTGCCAGCAGCATCCAGGGTTCTGGGGCCAACGTCCTGACTTTC. As protein: CASSIQGSGANVLTF.

V usage is TRBV6-5 and J usage is TRBJ2-7; no definite D call. CDR3 size: 14 residues. Germline CDR1 MNHEY, CDR2 SVGAGI. Trimming pared 3 bases from V and 4 bases from J, leaving 13 bases between. Here the CDR3 DNA reads TGTGCCAGCAGTTATGCCAGAAGCCCGTACGAGCAGTACTTC. This codes for CASSYARSPYEQYF.

This clone was counted once. This chain joins TRBV28 and TRBJ2-1, with TRBD1 as a possible D gene (5 bases). V was trimmed by 6 bases and J by 4 bases, leaving 19 bases between them. This CDR3 spans 16 amino acids. Germline V gene sequence: CDR1 MDHEN, CDR2 SYDVKM. The CDR3 loop is CASSLLGGAKYNEQFF. The CDR3 DNA reads as TGTGCCAGCAGCCTCCTCGGTGGGGCCAAATACAATGAGCAGTTCTTC.

This clone was seen only a few times. CDR3 residues: CASSPAPNYGYTF. The CDR3 DNA reads as TGTGCCAGCAGCCCGGCTCCTAACTATGGCTACACCTTC. The chain combines TRBV28 with TRBJ1-2; D uncertain. V dropped 6 bases and J dropped 0 bases, with 8 bases sitting between them. Germline CDR1 reads MDHEN; CDR2 reads SYDVKM. There are 13 residues in the CDR3.

CDR3 protein: CASSPPGREETQYF. The CDR3 DNA follows: TGTGCCAGCAGCCCACCGGGCAGGGAAGAGACCCAGTACTTC. The chain links TRBV7-3 to TRBJ2-5; tentative D call: TRBD1 (5 bases). V was shortened by 5 bases and J by 3 bases, with 13 bases between the two germline ends. CDR3 length: 14 amino acids. Per germline, CDR1 SGHTA and CDR2 FQGTGA.

This clone was detected a few times. The same CDR3 is also encoded by other DNA sequences in this sample. The rearrangement links TRBV5-1 to TRBJ1-5, with a possible D match to TRBD1 (6 bases). V was shortened by 0 bases and J by 6 bases, with 10 bases between the two germline ends. The CDR3 has 14 residues. Germline V lookup: CDR1 SGHRS, CDR2 YFSETQ. CDR3 in amino acids: CASSLEGGGQPQHF. The DNA for the CDR3 is TGCGCCAGCAGCTTGGAGGGGGGTGGTCAGCCCCAGCATTTT.

The chain uses TRBV5-4 and TRBJ2-6, with D uncertain. Germline V gene sequence: CDR1 SGHNT, CDR2 YYREEE (reference sequence). Trimming stripped 4 bases from V and 0 bases from J, with 11 bases between. CDR3 length: 16 residues. The CDR3 region has the DNA TGTGCCAGCAGCCAAACGGAGAGCTCTGGGGCCAACGTCCTGACTTTC. Its translation: CASSQTESSGANVLTF.

The chain combines TRBV30 with TRBJ2-5, with a possible D match to TRBD1 (6 bases). The length of the CDR3 is 14 residues. Germline V gene lookup returns CDR1 GTSNPN and CDR2 SVGIG (reference sequence). Trimming took off 0 bases at V and 4 bases at J, with 12 bases between the two ends. The CDR3 loop is CAWSVLQGGETQYF. The DNA for the CDR3 is TGTGCCTGGAGTGTACTACAGGGTGGAGAGACCCAGTACTTC.

V is TRBV7-2 and J is TRBJ1-3; unclear D gene. Germline CDR1 is SGHTA and CDR2 is FQGNSA. CDR3 length equals 13 residues. Trimming took 3 bases from V and 5 from J, leaving 8 bases between them. Written as DNA, the CDR3 is TGTGCCAGCAGCTTTGGGATTAGAAACACCATATATTTT. It yields the protein CASSFGIRNTIYF.

J is TRBJ1-2 and V is TRBV6-5; the match to TRBD1 covers 7 bases. CDR1 is MNHEY and CDR2 is SVGAGI in the germline V gene. CDR3 size: 12 residues. Losses at the gene ends were 6 bases for V and 2 bases for J; bases not matched to a gene: 0. CDR3 in amino acids: CASRQGNYGYTF. Here the CDR3 DNA reads TGTGCCAGCAGACAGGGGAACTATGGCTACACCTTC.

The chain carries TRBV2 and TRBJ1-2, with a tentative D call TRBD1 (5 bases). The length of the CDR3 is 15 residues. V was shortened by 0 bases and J by 5 bases, with 13 bases between the two germline ends. The germline gives CDR1 SNHLY, CDR2 FYNNEI. For the CDR3, the DNA is TGTGCCAGCAGTGAAGCGCGCACAGGCCTTTATGGCTACACCTTC. Its protein product is CASSEARTGLYGYTF.

Only a few counts were recorded for this clone. In the same sample, other DNA sequences code for this CDR3. This chain uses TRBV6-6 with TRBJ2-3; D unclear. The V end lost 5 bases, the J end lost 5 bases, and 5 bases lay between the germline ends. The CDR3 loop spans 11 amino acids. Germline values: CDR1 MNHNY, CDR2 SVGAGI (reference sequence). The CDR3 DNA sequence: TGTGCCAGCAGTACGGGAGATACGCAGTATTTT. Its translation is CASSTGDTQYF.

V is TRBV28 and J is TRBJ2-5; 7 bases fit TRBD2. The J segment lost 3 bases and the V segment lost 1 base, leaving 2 bases of the junction unmatched. Germline CDR1 MDHEN, CDR2 SYDVKM. The length of the CDR3 is 14 residues. The DNA of the CDR3 is TGTGCCAGCAGTTTATTTGGGACTAAAGAGACCCAGTACTTC. It codes for CASSLFGTKETQYF. The entire variable domain, with the rest obtained from reference TRBV28 and TRBJ2-5, is as follows: DVKVTQSSRYLVKRTGEKVFLECVQDMDHENMFWYRQDPGLGLRLIYFSYDVKMKEKGDIPEGYSVSREKKERFSLILESASTNQTSMYLCASSLFGTKETQYFGPGTRLLVL.

The J gene is TRBJ1-5, the V gene TRBV7-9, with 10 bases identical to TRBD1. With 5 bases clipped from V and 7 bases from J, the junction kept 8 bases outside the gene matches. Germline CDR1 SEHNR, CDR2 FQNEAQ (reference sequence). CDR3 length: 15 amino acids. DNA of the CDR3: TGTGCCAGCAGCCTAGACAGGGGGCTAAACCAGCCCCAGCATTTT. Encoded protein: CASSLDRGLNQPQHF. The entire variable domain, with the rest obtained from reference TRBV7-9 and TRBJ1-5, is as follows: DTGVSQNPRHKITKRGQNVTFRCDPISEHNRLYWYRQTLGQGPEFLTYFQNEAQLEKSRLLSDRFSAERPKGSFSTLEIQRTEQGDSAMYLCASSLDRGLNQPQHFGDGTRLSIL.

Only one count was recorded for this clone. The chain recombines TRBV28 with TRBJ2-7; 7 nucleotides align to TRBD2. V lost 3 bases to trimming and J lost 7 bases; unmatched junction nucleotides: 3. The CDR3 length is 12 residues. CDR1 and CDR2 from the germline V gene are MDHEN and SYDVKM. DNA for the CDR3: TGTGCCAGCAGTTTTGGGGGGGATGAGCAGTACTTC. It encodes CASSFGGDEQYF.

The chain recombines TRBV10-3 with TRBJ2-7, with TRBD2 identical over 11 bases. Germline lookup yields CDR1 ENHRY and CDR2 SYGVKD. The length of the CDR3 is 16 residues. With 3 bases clipped from V and 3 bases from J, the junction kept 7 bases outside the gene matches. Written as DNA, the CDR3 is TGTGCCATCAGTGACCCTCCGGGACTAGCGGACTACGAGCAGTACTTC. This sequence encodes CAISDPPGLADYEQYF.

Only one count was recorded for this clone. This chain joins TRBV9 and TRBJ2-2; the D gene is possibly TRBD1 (6 bases). Trimming took off 2 bases at V and 6 bases at J, with 14 bases between the two ends. CDR1 and CDR2 (germline): SGDLS, YYNGEE. This CDR3 comprises 15 residues. Here the CDR3 reads CASSVRGRGPGELFF. The DNA for the CDR3 is TGTGCCAGCAGCGTGAGGGGCAGGGGACCCGGGGAGCTGTTTTTT.

J is TRBJ2-5 and V is TRBV9, with D perhaps TRBD2 (6 bases). V lost 3 bases, J lost 2 bases, and 14 bases lay in between. This CDR3 is 15 amino acids long. Per germline, CDR1 SGDLS and CDR2 YYNGEE. The CDR3 DNA reads TGTGCCAGCAGCGGACCGGGACTTCATCAAGAGACCCAGTACTTC. Translating it yields CASSGPGLHQETQYF.

This clone appeared once. The chain combines TRBV7-2 with TRBJ2-5; 12 bases agree with TRBD2. V lost 0 bases to trimming and J lost 6 bases; unmatched junction nucleotides: 5. The V gene's germline CDR1 is SGHTA and CDR2 FQGNSA. The CDR3 covers 16 residues. CDR3 nucleotide sequence: TGTGCCAGCAGCTTAGCGGGACTAGCGGGTAGGAAGACCCAGTACTTC. It encodes CASSLAGLAGRKTQYF.

The gene calls are TRBV28 and TRBJ1-1, with unresolved D. CDR1 is MDHEN, CDR2 SYDVKM, per germline. The CDR3 covers 12 residues. The V end lost 3 bases, the J end lost 7 bases, and 9 bases lay between the germline ends. CDR3 in DNA: TGTGCCAGCAGTTTGTCTGCCCTTGAAGCTTTCTTT. It yields the protein CASSLSALEAFF. The full variable domain, its missing parts supplied by reference TRBV28 and TRBJ1-1, is DVKVTQSSRYLVKRTGEKVFLECVQDMDHENMFWYRQDPGLGLRLIYFSYDVKMKEKGDIPEGYSVSREKKERFSLILESASTNQTSMYLCASSLSALEAFFGQGTRLTVV.